This T cell receptor (beta chain) stems from a study of cytomegalovirus exposure and HLA in healthy donors. Study as a whole: Early released data comprised about 85 million unique TCRs from HLA-typed donors.

Study-wide results and caveats: 87-base-pair reads could not separate some V segments, including TRBV6-2 and TRBV6-3. A later analysis found most CMV-associated TCR beta chains apparently HLA-restricted. As immune exposure information, only CMV serostatus was available.

Details on this clone: Its antigen remains unidentified.

The CDR3 runs 16 residues. V lost 3 bases, J lost 4 bases, and 19 bases lay in between. The V gene's germline CDR1 is SGHRS and CDR2 YFSETQ. Researchers ran the PCR with 60 Vbeta and 13 Jbeta primers. Using immunoSEQ multiplex PCR, the repertoire was profiled, and TCRdb retains in-frame clones only, with some absent. The profile shows fewer than 250,000 clones, 75% to 90% of them singletons. The TCR originated in a man aged 25 to 45 in good health and CMV-seronegative. The chain combines TRBV5-1 with TRBJ1-1; D unresolved. The sample comprised PBMCs. The CDR3 sequence: CASSSSYGEKGTEAFF. As DNA, the CDR3 is TGCGCCAGCAGCTCATCCTACGGGGAAAAGGGCACTGAAGCTTTCTTT.